This entry describes one T cell receptor beta chain. These data belong to a study of cytotoxic CD8 clonotypes in ibrutinib-treated CLL. The length of the CDR3 is 13 residues. The germline V gene encodes CDR1 MDHEN and CDR2 SYDVKM. The V gene lost 6 bases and the J gene lost 5 bases, with 13 bases spanning the gap. Repertoires were generated with immunoSEQ multiplex PCR, while TCRdb's copy carries only in-frame clones and drops some. Among around 150,000 clones listed, more than 70% were seen once. The chain couples TRBV28 to TRBJ1-2, with a weak D call TRBD1 (5 bases). This sequence was found in a human donor with chronic lymphocytic leukemia. The material sequenced was PBMCs, taken at disease progression, from a patient treated with ibrutinib. This CDR3 reads CASRESTGYGYTF. The CDR3 DNA is TGTGCCAGCAGAGAAAGTACAGGATATGGCTACACCTTC.